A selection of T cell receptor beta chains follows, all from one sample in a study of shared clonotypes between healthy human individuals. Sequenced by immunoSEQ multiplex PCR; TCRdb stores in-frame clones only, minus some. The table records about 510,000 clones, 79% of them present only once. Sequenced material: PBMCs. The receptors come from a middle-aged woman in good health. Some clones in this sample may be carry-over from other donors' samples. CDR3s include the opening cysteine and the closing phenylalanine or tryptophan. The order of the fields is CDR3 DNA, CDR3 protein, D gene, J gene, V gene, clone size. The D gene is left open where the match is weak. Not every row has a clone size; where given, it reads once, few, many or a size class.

CDR3 DNA: TGTGCCTGGAGTGGCTACACTGAAGCTTTCTTT; CDR3 protein: CAWSGYTEAFF; D gene: NA; J gene: TRBJ1-1; V gene: TRBV30; clone size: few
CDR3 DNA: TGTGCCAGCAGCCGTACCGGGGAGCTGTTTTTT; CDR3 protein: CASSRTGELFF; D gene: NA; J gene: TRBJ2-2; V gene: TRBV5-4; clone size: NA
CDR3 DNA: TGTGCCAGCAGGCGGGACGGAGGGAATGAAAAACTGTTTTTT; CDR3 protein: CASRRDGGNEKLFF; D gene: NA; J gene: TRBJ1-4; V gene: TRBV5-4; clone size: NA
CDR3 DNA: TGCGCCAGCAGCTTGGAAGCTAGCGGAAGCTCCTACAATGAGCAGTTCTTC; CDR3 protein: CASSLEASGSSYNEQFF; D gene: TRBD2; J gene: TRBJ2-1; V gene: TRBV5-1; clone size: few
CDR3 DNA: TGTGCCAGCAGCAGCCGACTAGTGGCTGAGCAGTTCTTC; CDR3 protein: CASSSRLVAEQFF; D gene: NA; J gene: TRBJ2-1; V gene: TRBV7-9; clone size: once
CDR3 DNA: TGTGCCAGCAGTTATACAGGGGGTTTTACCGGGGAGCTGTTTTTT; CDR3 protein: CASSYTGGFTGELFF; D gene: TRBD1; J gene: TRBJ2-2; V gene: TRBV28; clone size: NA
CDR3 DNA: TGTGCCAGCAGCCAACGACCAACTAGCGGTATCTACGAGCAGTACTTC; CDR3 protein: CASSQRPTSGIYEQYF; D gene: TRBD2; J gene: TRBJ2-7; V gene: TRBV11-2; clone size: NA
CDR3 DNA: TGTGCCAGCAGCGGCTCCGGGACCCCCGTAGTCCATGAGCAGTTCTTC; CDR3 protein: CASSGSGTPVVHEQFF; D gene: NA; J gene: TRBJ2-1; V gene: TRBV7-6; clone size: NA
CDR3 DNA: TGTGCCAGCAGCTCCCAGGGGCTAGCGGGACCATACAATGAGCAGTTCTTC; CDR3 protein: CASSSQGLAGPYNEQFF; D gene: TRBD2; J gene: TRBJ2-1; V gene: TRBV7-9; clone size: NA
CDR3 DNA: TGTGCCAGCAGTTTAAGACTAGCGTACCACCCACTATCAAGGACTAGCACAGATACGCAGTATTTT; CDR3 protein: CASSLRLAYHPLSRTSTDTQYF; D gene: TRBD2; J gene: TRBJ2-3; V gene: TRBV28; clone size: NA
CDR3 DNA: TGTGCCAGTAGTGAGGGACTAGCGTTCTCCTACGAGCAGTACTTC; CDR3 protein: CASSEGLAFSYEQYF; D gene: TRBD2; J gene: TRBJ2-7; V gene: TRBV19; clone size: few
CDR3 DNA: TGTGCCAGCAGCGGCCAGACTAGCGGGAGTGCTGGGGCCAACGTCCTGACTTTC; CDR3 protein: CASSGQTSGSAGANVLTF; D gene: TRBD2; J gene: TRBJ2-6; V gene: TRBV7-3; clone size: once
CDR3 DNA: TGTGCCAGCAGTGAAGATGTTCTGTCGGGCTCCTACGAGCAGTACTTC; CDR3 protein: CASSEDVLSGSYEQYF; D gene: NA; J gene: TRBJ2-7; V gene: TRBV6-1; clone size: few
CDR3 DNA: TGTGCCAGCAAGGGCGGACCAAGCACAGATACGCAGTATTTT; CDR3 protein: CASKGGPSTDTQYF; D gene: NA; J gene: TRBJ2-3; V gene: TRBV27; clone size: NA
CDR3 DNA: TGTGCCAGCAGTCTGGGACGTACGCCAGATACGCAGTATTTT; CDR3 protein: CASSLGRTPDTQYF; D gene: NA; J gene: TRBJ2-3; V gene: TRBV27; clone size: NA
CDR3 DNA: TGTGCCAGCAGTGACTGGACTAGCGGGACCTACGAGCAGTACTTC; CDR3 protein: CASSDWTSGTYEQYF; D gene: TRBD2; J gene: TRBJ2-7; V gene: TRBV28; clone size: few
CDR3 DNA: TGCGCCAGCAGCCCCGCTAGCGGGACTCTCGATACGCAGTATTTT; CDR3 protein: CASSPASGTLDTQYF; D gene: TRBD2; J gene: TRBJ2-3; V gene: TRBV5-1; clone size: NA
CDR3 DNA: TGTGCCAGCAGTGAAGGTTTAGGGCCGGGTGGGGGCGAGCAGTACTTC; CDR3 protein: CASSEGLGPGGGEQYF; D gene: NA; J gene: TRBJ2-7; V gene: TRBV6-1; clone size: NA
CDR3 DNA: TGTGCCATCAGTGAGTCGCGATCCGGGGGCGCTTACAATGAGCAGTTCTTC; CDR3 protein: CAISESRSGGAYNEQFF; D gene: NA; J gene: TRBJ2-1; V gene: TRBV10-3; clone size: NA
CDR3 DNA: TGCAGCGCTTCCCGACAGGGGCTTCAAGAGACCCAGTACTTC; CDR3 protein: CSASRQGLQETQYF; D gene: TRBD1; J gene: TRBJ2-5; V gene: TRBV29-1; clone size: NA
CDR3 DNA: TGTGCCAGCAGCGGGTCCTCAGGGGGCACGGAGACCCAGTACTTC; CDR3 protein: CASSGSSGGTETQYF; D gene: TRBD1; J gene: TRBJ2-5; V gene: TRBV5-6; clone size: NA
CDR3 DNA: TGCAGTGCTACGGGGTACAATGAGCAGTTCTTC; CDR3 protein: CSATGYNEQFF; D gene: NA; J gene: TRBJ2-1; V gene: TRBV20-1; clone size: NA
CDR3 DNA: TGTGCCAGCAGCCTACCAAACCCAGTGGGCGAGCAGTACTTC; CDR3 protein: CASSLPNPVGEQYF; D gene: NA; J gene: TRBJ2-7; V gene: TRBV28; clone size: NA
CDR3 DNA: TGTGCCAGCAGCGTAGACGAAGAGACCCAGTACTTC; CDR3 protein: CASSVDEETQYF; D gene: NA; J gene: TRBJ2-5; V gene: TRBV9; clone size: NA
CDR3 DNA: TGTGCCAGTTTGAACAGCAACACCGGGGAGCTGTTTTTT; CDR3 protein: CASLNSNTGELFF; D gene: NA; J gene: TRBJ2-2; V gene: TRBV28; clone size: once
CDR3 DNA: TGTGCCAGCAGTTTAACCGCTGGAAACACCATATATTTT; CDR3 protein: CASSLTAGNTIYF; D gene: NA; J gene: TRBJ1-3; V gene: TRBV28; clone size: NA
CDR3 DNA: TGTGCCAGCAGTTCACCCCAGGGACTCGGCTATGGCTACACCTTC; CDR3 protein: CASSSPQGLGYGYTF; D gene: NA; J gene: TRBJ1-2; V gene: TRBV28; clone size: NA
CDR3 DNA: TGTGCCAGCAGCTTAATGGACAGAAGCACAGATACGCAGTATTTT; CDR3 protein: CASSLMDRSTDTQYF; D gene: NA; J gene: TRBJ2-3; V gene: TRBV5-4; clone size: NA
CDR3 DNA: TGTGCCAGCAGTTTATCCAGCCGGGCGCTCCACAATGAGCAGTTCTTC; CDR3 protein: CASSLSSRALHNEQFF; D gene: NA; J gene: TRBJ2-1; V gene: TRBV27; clone size: NA
CDR3 DNA: TGTGCCAGCAGCCCAGGAGGGGGAGCGGGGGTTATTACCTCCTACGAGCAGTACTTC; CDR3 protein: CASSPGGGAGVITSYEQYF; D gene: TRBD2; J gene: TRBJ2-7; V gene: TRBV7-2; clone size: many
CDR3 DNA: TGTGCCAGCAGACCAGGGGCTGGAAACACCATATATTTT; CDR3 protein: CASRPGAGNTIYF; D gene: NA; J gene: TRBJ1-3; V gene: TRBV5-4; clone size: NA
CDR3 DNA: TGTGCCAGCAGCTTGGGTGGCGGGAGATCAGATACGCAGTATTTT; CDR3 protein: CASSLGGGRSDTQYF; D gene: TRBD2; J gene: TRBJ2-3; V gene: TRBV5-4; clone size: NA
CDR3 DNA: TGTGCCAGCAGCGTAGTCGCTGAGAACACCGGGGAGCTGTTTTTT; CDR3 protein: CASSVVAENTGELFF; D gene: NA; J gene: TRBJ2-2; V gene: TRBV9; clone size: NA
CDR3 DNA: TGTGCCAGTAGCGCTACTAGCGGGAGATTAGATACGCAGTATTTT; CDR3 protein: CASSATSGRLDTQYF; D gene: TRBD2; J gene: TRBJ2-3; V gene: TRBV19; clone size: NA
CDR3 DNA: TGTGCCAGCGGGCCAAAGGCGGGAGGGACCGGGGAGCTGTTTTTT; CDR3 protein: CASGPKAGGTGELFF; D gene: NA; J gene: TRBJ2-2; V gene: TRBV21-1; clone size: NA
CDR3 DNA: TGTGCCAGCAGCCCTAGCGGGAGAGCGAACGAGCAGTACTTC; CDR3 protein: CASSPSGRANEQYF; D gene: TRBD2; J gene: TRBJ2-7; V gene: TRBV6-5; clone size: NA
CDR3 DNA: TGTGCCAGCAGTGAAGCGTACGGGGATACGCAGTATTTT; CDR3 protein: CASSEAYGDTQYF; D gene: NA; J gene: TRBJ2-3; V gene: TRBV6-1; clone size: few
CDR3 DNA: TGTGCCAGCAGCACTCCCCGGCGGGGGGGTGGTGAGCAGTTCTTC; CDR3 protein: CASSTPRRGGGEQFF; D gene: TRBD2; J gene: TRBJ2-1; V gene: TRBV7-6; clone size: few
CDR3 DNA: TGTGCCACCAGCGCCAGGGCAGAACAAGAGACCCAGTACTTC; CDR3 protein: CATSARAEQETQYF; D gene: NA; J gene: TRBJ2-5; V gene: TRBV15; clone size: NA
CDR3 DNA: TGTGCCAGCAGCCAAATGTGGGGGGCGCAGGGAGATACGCAGTATTTT; CDR3 protein: CASSQMWGAQGDTQYF; D gene: NA; J gene: TRBJ2-3; V gene: TRBV7-2; clone size: NA
CDR3 DNA: TGTGCCAGCAGTTTTGGACTAGCGGCTCGGACAGATACGCAGTATTTT; CDR3 protein: CASSFGLAARTDTQYF; D gene: TRBD2; J gene: TRBJ2-3; V gene: TRBV28; clone size: NA
CDR3 DNA: TGTGCCAGCAGCCCAGTTGCAACTAATGAAAAACTGTTTTTT; CDR3 protein: CASSPVATNEKLFF; D gene: NA; J gene: TRBJ1-4; V gene: TRBV6-5; clone size: NA